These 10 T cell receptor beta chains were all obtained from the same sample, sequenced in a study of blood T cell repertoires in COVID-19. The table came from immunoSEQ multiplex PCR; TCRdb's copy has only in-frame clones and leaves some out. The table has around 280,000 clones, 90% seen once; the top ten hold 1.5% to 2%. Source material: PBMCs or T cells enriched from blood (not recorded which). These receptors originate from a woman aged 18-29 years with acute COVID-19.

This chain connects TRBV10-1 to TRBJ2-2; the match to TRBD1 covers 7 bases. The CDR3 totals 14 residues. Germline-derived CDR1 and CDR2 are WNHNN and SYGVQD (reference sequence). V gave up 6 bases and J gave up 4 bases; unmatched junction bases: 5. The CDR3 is CASRGQVRTGELFF. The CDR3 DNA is TGCGCCAGCAGAGGACAGGTCCGCACCGGGGAGCTGTTTTTT.

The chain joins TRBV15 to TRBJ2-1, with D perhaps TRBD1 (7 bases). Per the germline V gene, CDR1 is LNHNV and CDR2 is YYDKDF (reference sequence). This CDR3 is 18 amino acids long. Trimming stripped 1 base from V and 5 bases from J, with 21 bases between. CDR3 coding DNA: TGTGCCACCAGCAGAGCTTCCAAGGAGGGGGCCCGGAACAATGAGCAGTTCTTC. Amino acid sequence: CATSRASKEGARNNEQFF.

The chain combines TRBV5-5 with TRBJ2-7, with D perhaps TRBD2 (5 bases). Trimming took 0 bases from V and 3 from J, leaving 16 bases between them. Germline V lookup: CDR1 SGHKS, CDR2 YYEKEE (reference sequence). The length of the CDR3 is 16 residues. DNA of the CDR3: TGTGCCAGCAGCTTGGGTTCCTCGGGATCCTTCTACGAGCAGTACTTC. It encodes CASSLGSSGSFYEQYF.

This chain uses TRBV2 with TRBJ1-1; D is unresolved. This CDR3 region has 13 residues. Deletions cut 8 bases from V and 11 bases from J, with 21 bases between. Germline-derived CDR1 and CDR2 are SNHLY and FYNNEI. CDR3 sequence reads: CASLHWEGAGAFF. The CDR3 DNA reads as TGTGCCAGCCTGCATTGGGAGGGCGCGGGGGCTTTCTTT.

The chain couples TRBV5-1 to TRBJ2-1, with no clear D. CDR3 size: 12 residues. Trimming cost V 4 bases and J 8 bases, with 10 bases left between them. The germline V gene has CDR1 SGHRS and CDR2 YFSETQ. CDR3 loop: CASSLPSDEQFF. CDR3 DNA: TGCGCCAGCAGCCTTCCTAGTGATGAGCAGTTCTTC.

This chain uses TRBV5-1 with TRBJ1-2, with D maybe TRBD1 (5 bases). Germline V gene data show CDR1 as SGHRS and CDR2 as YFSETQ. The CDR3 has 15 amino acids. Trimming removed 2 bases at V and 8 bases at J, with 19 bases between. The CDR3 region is CASSLGADPLRGYTF. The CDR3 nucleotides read TGCGCCAGCAGCTTAGGGGCAGATCCATTGAGGGGCTACACCTTC.

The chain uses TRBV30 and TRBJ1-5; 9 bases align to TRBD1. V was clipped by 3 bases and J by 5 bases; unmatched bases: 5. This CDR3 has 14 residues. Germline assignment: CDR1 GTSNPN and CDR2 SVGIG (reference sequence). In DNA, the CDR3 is TGTGCCTGGAGCTCCGGACAGGGGTATCAGCCCCAGCATTTT. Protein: CAWSSGQGYQPQHF.

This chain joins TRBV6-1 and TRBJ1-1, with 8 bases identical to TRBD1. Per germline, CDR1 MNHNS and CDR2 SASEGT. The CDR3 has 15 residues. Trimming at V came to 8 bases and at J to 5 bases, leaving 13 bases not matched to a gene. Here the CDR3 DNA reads TGTGCCAGCCAAGCTACAGGGGGATATGTAACTGAAGCTTTCTTT. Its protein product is CASQATGGYVTEAFF.

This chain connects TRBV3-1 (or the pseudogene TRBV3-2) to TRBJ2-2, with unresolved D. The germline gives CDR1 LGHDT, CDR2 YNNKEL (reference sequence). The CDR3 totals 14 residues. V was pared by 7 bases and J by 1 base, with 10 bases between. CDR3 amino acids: CASTAAGNTGELFF. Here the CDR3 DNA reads TGTGCCAGCACGGCAGCAGGGAACACCGGGGAGCTGTTTTTT.

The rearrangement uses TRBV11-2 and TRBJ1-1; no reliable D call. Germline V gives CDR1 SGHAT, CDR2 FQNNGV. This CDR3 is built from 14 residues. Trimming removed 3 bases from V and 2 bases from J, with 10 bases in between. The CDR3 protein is CASSLPGSNTEAFF. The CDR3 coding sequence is TGTGCCAGCAGCTTGCCAGGTAGTAACACTGAAGCTTTCTTT.